Reported below is one T cell receptor beta chain. What it binds is not known. CDR1 and CDR2 (germline): SGHTA, FQGNSA. V gave up 4 bases and J gave up 2 bases, with 9 bases separating them. This CDR3 is built from 13 residues. This record belongs to a study of cytomegalovirus exposure and HLA in healthy donors. Amplification used 60 Vbeta primers and 13 Jbeta primers. TCRdb's copy holds only in-frame clones and misses some; the assay was immunoSEQ multiplex PCR. This sample yields roughly 120,000 clones, of which about 73% are seen a single time; about 7.8% belongs to the top ten. Study findings and constraints: Rare TCR sequences dominated, though some public TCRs recurred in many donors.

This TCR was sampled from a woman aged 40 to 49 in good health and CMV-seropositive. Sequencing used PBMCs. The chain has TRBV7-2 and TRBJ2-7, with D tentatively TRBD2 (6 bases). The CDR3 loop reads CASSSRETYEQYF. The CDR3 DNA reads as TGTGCCAGCAGCTCCCGGGAGACCTACGAGCAGTACTTC.